The present T cell receptor beta chain was sequenced within a study of shared clonotypes between healthy human individuals. This clone occurred once. Within the sample, other DNA sequences also encode this same CDR3. Naivety among CD8 cells was defined by CD45RO negativity and positive CCR7 selection, thereby excluding terminally differentiated effector memory CD45RA+ cells. This CDR3 comprises 13 residues. Trimming shortened V by 3 bases and J by 4 bases, and 7 bases separated the two germline ends. Germline V gene sequence: CDR1 SGHTA, CDR2 FQGTGA. Replicate PCRs from sorted subsets contained approximately 220 ng DNA, which is roughly 30,000 T cell genomes. Here immunoSEQ multiplex PCR was the method, and the copy in TCRdb shows in-frame clones only, minus some. The sample carries around 1.9 million clones, around 93% recorded once.

The chain is built from TRBV7-3 and TRBJ2-1; D is perhaps TRBD2 (6 bases). The clonotype originates from a man younger than 35 in good health. Some clones in this sample may be carry-over from other donors' samples. The material sequenced was naive CD8+ T cells from PBMCs. The DNA for the CDR3 is TGTGCCAGCAGCTTGAGCGGGTACAATGAGCAGTTCTTC. The encoded protein is CASSLSGYNEQFF.